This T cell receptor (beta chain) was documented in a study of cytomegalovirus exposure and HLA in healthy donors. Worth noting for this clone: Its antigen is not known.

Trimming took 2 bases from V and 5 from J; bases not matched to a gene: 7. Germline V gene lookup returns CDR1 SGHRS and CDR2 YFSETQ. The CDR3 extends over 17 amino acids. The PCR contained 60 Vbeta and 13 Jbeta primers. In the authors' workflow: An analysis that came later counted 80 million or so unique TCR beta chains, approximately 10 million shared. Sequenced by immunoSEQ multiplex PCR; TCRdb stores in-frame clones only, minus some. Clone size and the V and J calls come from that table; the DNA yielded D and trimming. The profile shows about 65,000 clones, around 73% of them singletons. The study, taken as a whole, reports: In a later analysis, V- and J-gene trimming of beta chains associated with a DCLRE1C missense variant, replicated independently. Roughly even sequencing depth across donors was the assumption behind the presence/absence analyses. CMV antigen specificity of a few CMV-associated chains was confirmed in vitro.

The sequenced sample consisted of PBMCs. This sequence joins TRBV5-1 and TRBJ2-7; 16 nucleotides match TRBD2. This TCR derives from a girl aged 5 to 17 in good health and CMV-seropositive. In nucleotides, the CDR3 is TGCGCCAGCAGCTTACCGGGACTAGCGGGGGGGCGGAACGAGCAGTACTTC. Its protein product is CASSLPGLAGGRNEQYF.